This entry describes one TCR beta chain. This record comes from a study of blood T cell repertoires in COVID-19. About the study: From the United States, Italy and Spain came samples of acute and convalescent COVID-19.

The CDR3 runs to 18 residues. The repertoire was sequenced with immunoSEQ multiplex PCR; TCRdb's copy has only in-frame clones and lacks some. The sample lists around 64,000 clones, just over 90% seen once, with around 1.5% in the top ten. The sample comprised peripheral blood. The chain combines TRBV21-1 with TRBJ1-1; the table's TRBD1 call for D was not verified on the DNA. TRBV21-1 is tagged as a pseudogene. This clonotype was obtained from a human donor in a cohort sampled during active COVID-19. Here the CDR3 DNA reads TGTGCCAGCAGCGAATCGGAGCGGGGACAGGGAATGAACACTGAAGCTTTCTTT. Protein sequence: CASSESERGQGMNTEAFF.